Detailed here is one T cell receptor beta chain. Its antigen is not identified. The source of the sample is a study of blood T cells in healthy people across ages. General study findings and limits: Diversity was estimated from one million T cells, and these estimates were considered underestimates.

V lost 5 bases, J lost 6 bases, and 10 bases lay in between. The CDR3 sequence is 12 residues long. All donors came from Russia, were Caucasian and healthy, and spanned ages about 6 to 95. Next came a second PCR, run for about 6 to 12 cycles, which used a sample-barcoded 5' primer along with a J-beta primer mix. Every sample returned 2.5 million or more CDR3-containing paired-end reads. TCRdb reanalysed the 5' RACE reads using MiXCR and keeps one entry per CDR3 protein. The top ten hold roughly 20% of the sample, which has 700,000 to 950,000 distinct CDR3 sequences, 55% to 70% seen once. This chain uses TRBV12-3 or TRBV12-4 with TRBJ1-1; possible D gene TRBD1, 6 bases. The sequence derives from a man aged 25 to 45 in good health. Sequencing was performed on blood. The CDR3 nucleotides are TGTGCCAGCAGTGAACAGGGCCCTGAAGCTTTCTTT. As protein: CASSEQGPEAFF.